Each of the 24 T cell receptor beta chains below was sequenced from the same sample in a study of blood T cell repertoires in COVID-19 (dated by TCRdb to 2019 to 2021). Library generation was performed with the immunoSEQ multiplex PCR assay. TCRdb's version of the immuneACCESS table is confined to in-frame rearrangements and falls short of the full clone set. An unresolved V gene accounts for under half of the shortfall where checked; the remainder is of unknown origin. This sample holds under 300,000 clones; 84% were observed only once. The ten largest clones capture 2% to 2.5% of the sample. Source material: peripheral blood. Every receptor here comes from a man aged 35-49 years who had recovered from COVID-19.

V gene TRBV14 combines with J gene TRBJ2-7; perhaps TRBD2 as D (5 bases). The CDR3 length is 15 residues. V lost 0 bases to trimming and J lost 5 bases, with 14 bases between them. Germline V CDR1 and CDR2: SGHDN, FVKESK. The CDR3 region is CASSQDQRARDEQYF. The CDR3 DNA is TGTGCCAGCAGCCAAGATCAGAGGGCCCGGGACGAGCAGTACTTC.

This clone occurred once. Sequence at one end of the junction differs from germline and may be a read error. CDR3 in amino acids: CASSMSSGRPDF. The DNA of the CDR3 is TGTGCCAGCAGCATGTCTAGCGGGAGGCCCGATTTT. The rearrangement joins TRBV5-4 to TRBJ2-3, with 11 bases lining up with TRBD2. Germline CDR1 SGHNT, CDR2 YYREEE (reference sequence). The CDR3 covers 12 residues.

The rearrangement joins TRBV2 to TRBJ1-5, with 10 bases lining up with TRBD1. Germline assignment: CDR1 SNHLY and CDR2 FYNNEI. V dropped 5 bases and J dropped 0; count of bases not matched to a gene: 4. This CDR3 is built from 16 residues. As DNA, the CDR3 is TGTGCCAGCAGTCGGGACAGGGGACTTAGCAATCAGCCCCAGCATTTT. Its protein product is CASSRDRGLSNQPQHF.

J is TRBJ2-5 and V is TRBV12-3 or TRBV12-4; TRBD2 matches 7 bases. The V and J ends lost 8 bases and 4 bases, in that order; junction bases with no gene match: 4. The CDR3 length is 12 residues. The CDR3 nucleotides read TGTGCCAGCGGGAGGGCCATAGAGACCCAGTACTTC. It yields the protein CASGRAIETQYF.

The CDR3 DNA is TGTGCCAGCAGCCCAGAAAATTGGGGGACAATCAACACCGGGGAGCTGTTTTTT. Amino acid sequence: CASSPENWGTINTGELFF. The chain uses TRBV7-6 and TRBJ2-2; a weak D match, TRBD1 (6 bases). CDR3 length equals 18 residues. The V end was cut by 5 bases, the J end by 2 bases, with 21 bases between. CDR1 SGHVS and CDR2 FNYEAQ come from the germline V gene.

The chain combines TRBV4-3 with TRBJ2-5, with D possibly TRBD2 on 6 matching bases. CDR1 LGHNA and CDR2 YSLEER come from the germline V gene. The CDR3 consists of 14 residues. Trimming pared 0 bases from V and 2 bases from J, leaving 7 bases between. The CDR3 coding sequence is TGCGCCAGCAGCCAAGATGGACTACAAGAGACCCAGTACTTC. Amino acid sequence: CASSQDGLQETQYF.

This clone was detected only a few times. The chain has TRBV2 and TRBJ2-3; D unclear. The germline gives CDR1 SNHLY, CDR2 FYNNEI. V lost 4 bases, J lost 2 bases, and 10 bases lay in between. CDR3 length: 14 residues. DNA for the CDR3: TGTGCCAGCAGTGCTTGGCGGAACACAGATACGCAGTATTTT. Amino acids: CASSAWRNTDTQYF.

This clone occurred once. This rearrangement joins TRBV3-1 (or the pseudogene TRBV3-2) to TRBJ1-4, with D unclear. V shed 2 bases and J shed 6 bases, with 7 bases lying between them. There are 13 residues in the CDR3. The germline gives CDR1 LGHDT, CDR2 YNNKEL (reference sequence). The CDR3 DNA sequence: TGTGCCAGCAGCCAATTTATTGATGAAAAACTGTTTTTT. Translated: CASSQFIDEKLFF.

The V call is TRBV3-1 (or the pseudogene TRBV3-2), the J call TRBJ1-4; TRBD1 aligns across 9 bases. The CDR3 has 17 residues. The V gene end was trimmed by 1 base and the J gene end by 4 bases; junction bases not matched to a gene: 7. Germline V gene sequence: CDR1 LGHDT, CDR2 YNNKEL (reference sequence). This CDR3 is CASSQAQQGANNEKLFF. CDR3 nucleotide sequence: TGTGCCAGCAGCCAAGCCCAACAGGGGGCAAATAATGAAAAACTGTTTTTT.

The gene calls are TRBV7-2 and TRBJ2-5; D is perhaps TRBD2 (5 bases). In germline, CDR1 is SGHTA, CDR2 FQGNSA. V gave up 5 bases and J gave up 7 bases, with 20 bases separating them. The CDR3 runs to 15 residues. The CDR3 DNA follows: TGTGCCAGCAGCCTAAGCCTAGCTGGGGTTGCGACCCAGTACTTC. It yields the protein CASSLSLAGVATQYF.

The CDR3 region has the DNA TGTGCCAGCAGTACAGGGATTCAGCCCCAGCATTTT. This codes for CASSTGIQPQHF. V is TRBV6-2 or TRBV6-3 and J is TRBJ1-5; D possibly corresponds to TRBD1 (6 bases). Germline V CDR1 and CDR2: MNHEY, SVGEGT. This CDR3 region has 12 residues. V was cut by 5 bases and J by 6 bases, with 8 bases left in between.

The J gene is TRBJ2-2, the V gene TRBV7-9; a weak D match, TRBD2 (5 bases). The CDR3 consists of 14 residues. Trimming pared 3 bases from V and 7 bases from J, leaving 12 bases between. Germline V lookup: CDR1 SEHNR, CDR2 FQNEAQ (reference sequence). The CDR3 here is CASSLRRAGGELFF. The CDR3 DNA follows: TGTGCCAGCAGCTTGAGGCGGGCCGGCGGGGAGCTGTTTTTT.

The rearrangement links TRBV6-5 to TRBJ1-5, with 7 bases fitting TRBD1. J was trimmed by 4 bases and V by 8 bases; bases with no gene match: 8. CDR1 is MNHEY and CDR2 is SVGAGI in the germline V gene. The CDR3 extends over 14 amino acids. CDR3 region: CASAFRDSNQPQHF. The CDR3 nucleotides read TGTGCCAGCGCCTTTAGGGACAGTAATCAGCCCCAGCATTTT.

This chain uses TRBV7-9 with TRBJ1-6, with 10 bases aligning to TRBD1. The V segment lost 4 bases and the J segment 5 bases; nucleotides outside the gene matches: 8. Germline V CDR1 and CDR2: SEHNR, FQNEAQ (reference sequence). The CDR3 has 17 residues. The CDR3 DNA follows: TGTGCCAGCAGCTCTCCGAGACAGGGGGCGGATAATTCACCCCTCCACTTT. The encoded protein is CASSSPRQGADNSPLHF.

V is TRBV11-3 and J is TRBJ2-7; D unclear. Trimming stripped 4 bases from V and 3 bases from J, with 7 bases between. CDR1 is SGHNT and CDR2 is YENEEA in the germline V gene. The CDR3 spans 12 residues. The chain's CDR3 is CASSYAIYEQYF. CDR3 in DNA: TGTGCCAGCAGCTACGCGATCTACGAGCAGTACTTC.

The chain carries TRBV6-5 and TRBJ2-7; 13 bases are shared with TRBD2. With 6 bases clipped from V and 11 bases from J, the junction kept 7 bases outside the gene matches. The CDR3 spans 13 residues. Germline V gene lookup returns CDR1 MNHEY and CDR2 SVGAGI. The CDR3 DNA reads TGTGCCAGCAGGGGCACTAGCGGGAGGGGCGAGTACTTC. Its translation is CASRGTSGRGEYF.

V is TRBV12-3 or TRBV12-4 and J is TRBJ2-5; D is perhaps TRBD2 (6 bases). This CDR3 spans 12 amino acids. V was pared by 8 bases and J by 1 base, with 8 bases between. CDR3 protein: CASSGGQETQYF. DNA of the CDR3: TGTGCCAGCTCCGGGGGCCAAGAGACCCAGTACTTC.

The V and J genes are TRBV30 and TRBJ1-3; D perhaps matches TRBD1 (5 bases). This CDR3 is 13 amino acids long. The V gene's germline CDR1 is GTSNPN and CDR2 SVGIG (reference sequence). V dropped 2 bases and J dropped 3 bases, with 8 bases sitting between them. Here the CDR3 reads CAWSRGLGNTIYF. For the CDR3, the DNA is TGTGCCTGGAGTAGGGGCCTTGGAAACACCATATATTTT.

This clone is a singleton in its sample. V gene TRBV10-3 combines with J gene TRBJ2-7, with 9 bases aligning to TRBD1. The germline V gene has CDR1 ENHRY and CDR2 SYGVKD. V shed 8 bases and J 2 bases; nucleotides not matched to a gene: 7. The CDR3 sequence is 14 residues long. For the CDR3, the DNA is TGTGCCATCGGTAGGGGACAGGGACCCTACGAGCAGTACTTC. It translates to CAIGRGQGPYEQYF.

Concerning this clone itself: The junction differs from germline at one of its ends, possibly a read error. The chain employs TRBV27 and TRBJ2-7, with 13 bases that match TRBD2. The CDR3 loop spans 14 amino acids. Looked up from germline, CDR1 is MNHEY and CDR2 is SMNVEV (reference sequence). CDR3 nucleotide sequence: TGTGCCAGCAGTTTACCGGGACTAGCGGGACGGCGTCTCTTC. Amino acids: CASSLPGLAGRRLF.

CDR3 in amino acids: CASSEGRGWTEAFF. CDR3 nucleotides: TGCGCCAGCAGTGAGGGCAGGGGGTGGACTGAAGCTTTCTTT. This chain connects TRBV10-1 to TRBJ1-1; TRBD1 agrees at 7 bases. The CDR3 is 14 amino acids. The V gene's germline CDR1 is WNHNN and CDR2 SYGVQD (reference sequence). Trimming removed 2 bases from V and 5 bases from J; junction bases left unmatched: 5.

The chain links TRBV19 to TRBJ2-3, with 13 bases matching TRBD2. The CDR3 is 17 residues long. CDR1 and CDR2 (germline): LNHDA, SQIVND (reference sequence). J was trimmed by 4 bases and V by 5 bases; bases with no gene match: 9. The CDR3 protein is CASSLRLAGGPADTQYF. The CDR3 region has the DNA TGTGCCAGTAGTCTACGACTAGCGGGGGGCCCCGCAGATACGCAGTATTTT.

This chain links TRBV27 with TRBJ1-2, with a possible D match to TRBD1 (6 bases). V was shortened by 8 bases and J by 4 bases, with 20 bases between the two germline ends. CDR3 length: 15 amino acids. Germline assignment: CDR1 MNHEY and CDR2 SMNVEV (reference sequence). CDR3 protein: CASGQWTDHLYGYTF. Written as DNA, the CDR3 is TGTGCCAGCGGCCAATGGACAGACCACCTCTATGGCTACACCTTC.

The chain couples TRBV4-2 to TRBJ1-3; 8 bases match TRBD1. J gave up 0 bases and V 3 bases, and 7 bases lay outside the gene matches. The CDR3 contains 17 residues. CDR1 and CDR2 (germline): LGHNA, YNFKEQ. The CDR3 coding sequence is TGTGCCAGCAGCCACTACAGGACAGGGAGCTCTGGAAACACCATATATTTT. This gives the protein CASSHYRTGSSGNTIYF.